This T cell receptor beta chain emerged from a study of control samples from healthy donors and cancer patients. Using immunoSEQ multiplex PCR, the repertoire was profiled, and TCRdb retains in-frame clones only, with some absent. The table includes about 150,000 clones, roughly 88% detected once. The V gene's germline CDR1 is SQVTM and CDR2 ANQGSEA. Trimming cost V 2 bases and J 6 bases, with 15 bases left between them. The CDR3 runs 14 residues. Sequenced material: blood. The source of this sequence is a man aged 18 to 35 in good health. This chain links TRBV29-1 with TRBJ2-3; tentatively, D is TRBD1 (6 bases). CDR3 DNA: TGCAGCGTTGAACCCTCGGGTACAGGGGATACGCAGTATTTT. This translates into CSVEPSGTGDTQYF.